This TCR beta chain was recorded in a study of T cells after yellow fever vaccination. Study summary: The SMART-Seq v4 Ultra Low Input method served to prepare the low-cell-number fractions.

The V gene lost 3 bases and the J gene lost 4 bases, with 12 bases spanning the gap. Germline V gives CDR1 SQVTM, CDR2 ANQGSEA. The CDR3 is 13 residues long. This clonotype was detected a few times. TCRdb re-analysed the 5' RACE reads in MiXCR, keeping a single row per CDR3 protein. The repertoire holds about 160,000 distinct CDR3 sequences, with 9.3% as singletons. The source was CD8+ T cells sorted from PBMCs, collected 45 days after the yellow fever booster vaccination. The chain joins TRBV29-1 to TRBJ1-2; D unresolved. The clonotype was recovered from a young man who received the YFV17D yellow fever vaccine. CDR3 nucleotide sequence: TGCAGCGTTGAGCAACAGTTGACCTATGGCTACACCTTC. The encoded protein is CSVEQQLTYGYTF.